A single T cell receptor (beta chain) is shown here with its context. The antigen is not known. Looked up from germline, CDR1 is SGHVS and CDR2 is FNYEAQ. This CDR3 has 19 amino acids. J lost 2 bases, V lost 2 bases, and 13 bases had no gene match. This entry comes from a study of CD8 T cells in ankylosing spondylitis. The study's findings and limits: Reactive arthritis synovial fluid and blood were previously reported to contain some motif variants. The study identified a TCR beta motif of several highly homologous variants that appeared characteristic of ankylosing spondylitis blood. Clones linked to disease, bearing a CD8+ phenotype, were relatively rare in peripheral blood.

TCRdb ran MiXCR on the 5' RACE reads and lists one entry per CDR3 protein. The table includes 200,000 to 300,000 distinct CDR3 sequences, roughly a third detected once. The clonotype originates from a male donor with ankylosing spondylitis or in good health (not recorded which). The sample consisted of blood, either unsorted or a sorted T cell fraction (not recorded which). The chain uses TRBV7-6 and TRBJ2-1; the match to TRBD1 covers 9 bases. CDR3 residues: CASSLRPGQGRETYNEQFF. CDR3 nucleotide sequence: TGTGCCAGCAGCTTACGCCCGGGACAGGGAAGGGAGACCTACAATGAGCAGTTCTTC.